The 22 T cell receptor beta chains below come from one sample, sequenced in a study of OX40 agonist ivuxolimab in advanced cancers. Using immunoSEQ multiplex PCR, the repertoire was profiled, and TCRdb retains in-frame clones only, with some absent. The sample contains 100,000 or so clones, 75% to 95% of which appear only once. The specimen was CD4+ or CD8+ T cells sorted from blood, collected in a trial of the OX40 agonist ivuxolimab. These receptors were taken from an adult with an advanced solid tumor such as melanoma, head and neck, liver or kidney cancer.

This rearrangement joins TRBV7-3 to TRBJ2-1, with unresolved D. The germline V gene encodes CDR1 SGHTA and CDR2 FQGTGA. CDR3 size: 14 residues. V lost 5 bases to trimming and J lost 6 bases, with 14 bases between them. CDR3 protein: CASSPGIAGNEQFF. CDR3 nucleotides: TGTGCCAGCAGCCCTGGGATAGCCGGCAATGAGCAGTTCTTC.

The J gene is TRBJ2-6, the V gene TRBV19; 8 bases agree with TRBD1. Germline V gene sequence: CDR1 LNHDA, CDR2 SQIVND (reference sequence). The ends lost 1 base at V and 0 bases at J; junction bases unmatched: 8. This CDR3 has 19 amino acids. CDR3 DNA sequence: TGTGCCAGTAGTATAGCTGGACAGGGCCTCGGCTCTGGGGCCAACGTCCTGACTTTC. Encoded protein: CASSIAGQGLGSGANVLTF.

V and J are TRBV28 and TRBJ1-5; D ambiguous. This CDR3 is built from 12 residues. V was clipped by 7 bases and J by 9 bases, with 13 bases between them. Germline V gene lookup returns CDR1 MDHEN and CDR2 SYDVKM. The chain's CDR3 is CASTPAPGPQHF. The CDR3, as DNA: TGTGCCAGCACCCCAGCGCCCGGGCCCCAGCATTTT.

The rearrangement joins TRBV18 to TRBJ1-2, with D maybe TRBD1 (5 bases). Germline CDR1 reads KGHSH; CDR2 reads LQKENI. V was trimmed by 1 base and J by 4 bases, leaving 13 bases between them. This CDR3 is 15 amino acids long. The CDR3 loop is CASSPRQTMSYGYTF. CDR3 bases: TGTGCCAGCTCACCACGACAGACAATGAGCTATGGCTACACCTTC.

This sequence joins TRBV27 and TRBJ1-6; D remains unclear. The germline V and J ends were trimmed by 4 bases and 6 bases, with 16 bases remaining between them. The CDR3 consists of 16 residues. Germline CDR1 is MNHEY and CDR2 is SMNVEV (reference sequence). The CDR3 bases are TGTGCCAGCAGTTCCGGACTGCTTGGAGCTAATTCACCCCTCCACTTT. Its translation is CASSSGLLGANSPLHF.

The CDR3: CSVGRGQSTGELFF. CDR3 coding DNA: TGCAGCGTCGGTCGGGGGCAGAGCACCGGGGAGCTGTTTTTT. This rearrangement joins TRBV29-1 to TRBJ2-2; tentatively, D is TRBD1 or TRBD2 (6 bases each). Per germline, CDR1 SQVTM and CDR2 ANQGSEA. With 6 bases removed from V and 4 bases from J, the gap between germline ends came to 15 bases. The CDR3 has 14 amino acids.

V is TRBV7-8 and J is TRBJ2-7, with TRBD1 matching over 7 bases. V shed 4 bases and J 1 base; nucleotides not matched to a gene: 4. Germline assignment: CDR1 SGHVS and CDR2 FQNEAQ. This CDR3 has 14 residues. In nucleotides, the CDR3 is TGTGCCAGCAGCTCCCGGGACAGATCCTACGAGCAGTACTTC. Amino acids: CASSSRDRSYEQYF.

The chain recombines TRBV5-8 with TRBJ2-1; D assignment may be TRBD1 or TRBD2 (5 bases each). CDR3 length: 14 amino acids. Germline values: CDR1 SGHTS, CDR2 YDEGEE. V lost 3 bases to trimming and J lost 7 bases, with 14 bases between them. CDR3 nucleotide sequence: TGTGCCAGCAGCTCCGGGGCTCTTGAGAATGAGCAGTTCTTC. Amino acids: CASSSGALENEQFF.

The chain carries TRBV19 and TRBJ1-3; D may be TRBD1 (5 bases). The CDR3 has 15 residues. Germline V gives CDR1 LNHDA, CDR2 SQIVND (reference sequence). The V gene lost 5 bases and the J gene lost 0 bases, with 11 bases spanning the gap. This CDR3 reads CASSSDRRSGNTIYF. As DNA, the CDR3 is TGTGCCAGTAGTTCCGACAGACGCTCTGGAAACACCATATATTTT.

The chain recombines TRBV2 with TRBJ1-1; TRBD1 matches at 10 bases. The germline V gene encodes CDR1 SNHLY and CDR2 FYNNEI. With 7 bases clipped from V and 7 bases from J, the junction kept 9 bases outside the gene matches. CDR3 size: 14 residues. CDR3 nucleotides: TGTGCCAGCACCCTAACCGGGACAGGGGTTGAAGCTTTCTTT. Amino acids: CASTLTGTGVEAFF.

V and J are TRBV18 and TRBJ2-2; 9 bases match TRBD1. This CDR3 is 15 amino acids long. Germline values: CDR1 KGHSH, CDR2 LQKENI. V dropped 3 bases and J dropped 7; count of bases not matched to a gene: 6. Here the CDR3 DNA reads TGTGCCAGCTCACCTACGGGACAGGGCGTCGGGGAGCTGTTTTTT. It specifies CASSPTGQGVGELFF.

With respect to this clone: This CDR3 is also generated by other DNA sequences in the sample. The chain has TRBV28 and TRBJ2-1; TRBD2 agrees at 8 bases. Trimming removed 4 bases from V and 1 base from J; junction bases left unmatched: 0. This CDR3 region has 14 residues. Looked up from germline, CDR1 is MDHEN and CDR2 is SYDVKM. The CDR3 nucleotides are TGTGCCAGCAGTTCTAGCGGGTCCTACAATGAGCAGTTCTTC. The encoded protein is CASSSSGSYNEQFF. Combining the CDR3 with reference TRBV28 and TRBJ2-1 gives the whole variable domain DVKVTQSSRYLVKRTGEKVFLECVQDMDHENMFWYRQDPGLGLRLIYFSYDVKMKEKGDIPEGYSVSREKKERFSLILESASTNQTSMYLCASSSSGSYNEQFFGPGTRLTVL.

The V call is TRBV7-2, the J call TRBJ1-2; tentatively, D is TRBD1 (6 bases). CDR3 length: 13 amino acids. Trimming shortened V by 5 bases and J by 8 bases, and 15 bases separated the two germline ends. Germline V lookup: CDR1 SGHTA, CDR2 FQGNSA. CDR3 residues: CASSPQQGGGYTF. The CDR3 DNA is TGTGCCAGCAGCCCACAACAGGGAGGGGGCTACACCTTC.

This clone occurred once. The chain joins TRBV7-2 to TRBJ2-1; 16 bases fit TRBD2. Unmatched junction bases numbered 5, after V lost 4 bases and J lost 5 bases. Germline CDR1 SGHTA, CDR2 FQGNSA. This CDR3 region has 17 residues. The CDR3 DNA follows: TGTGCCAGCAGCTCAGGGACTAGCGGGAGGGCCCACAATGAGCAGTTCTTC. Protein product: CASSSGTSGRAHNEQFF.

In DNA form, the CDR3 reads TGTGCCAGCAGTTTATCCGGGACAGGGTATGGCTACACCTTC. Its translation: CASSLSGTGYGYTF. The gene calls are TRBV27 and TRBJ1-2; 9 positions match TRBD1. Germline trimming cut 0 bases from V and 5 bases from J; bases unmatched to any gene: 1. The CDR3 spans 14 residues. The germline gives CDR1 MNHEY, CDR2 SMNVEV (reference sequence).

The rearrangement joins TRBV11-2 to TRBJ1-1, with unresolved D. In germline, CDR1 is SGHAT, CDR2 FQNNGV. The CDR3 loop spans 15 amino acids. The V end was cut by 1 base, the J end by 1 base, with 10 bases between. The CDR3 sequence is CASSLGLLGNTEAFF. Here the CDR3 DNA reads TGTGCCAGCAGCTTAGGACTCTTAGGGAACACTGAAGCTTTCTTT.

In its sample, this clone was seen once. The V and J genes are TRBV6-5 and TRBJ2-1; 7 positions agree with TRBD1. After removal of 6 bases from V and 4 bases from J, the junction contained 6 bases not matched to a gene. Germline V gene data show CDR1 as MNHEY and CDR2 as SVGAGI. The CDR3 spans 14 residues. The CDR3 DNA reads TGTGCCAGCAGCCAAGGGGGCCCGTACAATGAGCAGTTCTTC. Translating it yields CASSQGGPYNEQFF.

The rearrangement joins TRBV28 to TRBJ2-7, with D possibly being TRBD1 (5 bases). Germline lookup yields CDR1 MDHEN and CDR2 SYDVKM. The V end was cut by 6 bases, the J end by 4 bases, with 16 bases between. The CDR3 has 14 residues. Written as DNA, the CDR3 is TGTGCCAGCAGGGAAACGTTGACAGCGTACGAGCAGTACTTC. Translating it yields CASRETLTAYEQYF.

The V gene is TRBV5-1, the J gene TRBJ1-4; D gene unclear. The ends were cut back, 2 bases at V and 5 bases at J, with 10 bases in the middle. The CDR3 is 14 residues long. Looked up from germline, CDR1 is SGHRS and CDR2 is YFSETQ. The CDR3 loop is CASSFGGGNEKLFF. The CDR3 DNA sequence: TGCGCCAGCAGCTTTGGAGGCGGGAATGAAAAACTGTTTTTT. Complete variable domain (other parts from reference TRBV5-1 and TRBJ1-4): KAGVTQTPRYLIKTRGQQVTLSCSPISGHRSVSWYQQTPGQGLQFLFEYFSETQRNKGNFPGRFSGRQFSNSRSEMNVSTLELGDSALYLCASSFGGGNEKLFFGSGTQLSVL.

V usage is TRBV5-1 and J usage is TRBJ2-5, with TRBD1 matching over 8 bases. Near its end, the DNA agrees better with TRBJ2-7, so the J call may be wrong. CDR3 length: 13 residues. CDR1 SGHRS and CDR2 YFSETQ come from the germline V gene. The CDR3: CASQTGEGREQYF. CDR3 coding DNA: TGCGCCAGCCAGACAGGGGAAGGTCGCGAGCAGTACTTC.

The chain links TRBV4-1 to TRBJ2-7, with D perhaps being TRBD1 or TRBD2 (6 bases each). This CDR3 region has 15 residues. Germline values: CDR1 MGHRA, CDR2 YSYEKL. Trimming took 4 bases from V and 3 from J, leaving 16 bases between them. In DNA form, the CDR3 reads TGCGCCAGCAGCCTACAGGGCGGGACGGACTACGAGCAGTACTTC. Translation: CASSLQGGTDYEQYF.

The chain joins TRBV27 to TRBJ2-1, with 8 bases lining up with TRBD2. The CDR3 is made up of 14 amino acids. The V segment lost 6 bases and the J segment 7 bases; nucleotides outside the gene matches: 8. CDR1 MNHEY and CDR2 SMNVEV come from the germline V gene (reference sequence). CDR3 in amino acids: CASSSTSALNEQFF. The CDR3 coding sequence is TGTGCCAGCAGCTCGACTAGCGCCTTAAATGAGCAGTTCTTC.